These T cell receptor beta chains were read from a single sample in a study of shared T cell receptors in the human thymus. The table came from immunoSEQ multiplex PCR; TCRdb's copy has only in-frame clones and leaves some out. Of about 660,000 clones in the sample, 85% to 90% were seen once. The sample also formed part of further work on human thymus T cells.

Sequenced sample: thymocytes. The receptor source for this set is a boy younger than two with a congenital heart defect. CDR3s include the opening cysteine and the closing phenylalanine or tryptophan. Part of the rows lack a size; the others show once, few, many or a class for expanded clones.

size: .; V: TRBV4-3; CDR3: CASSQDGRSNQPQHF
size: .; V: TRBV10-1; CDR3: CASRPAGEETQYF
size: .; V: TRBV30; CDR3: CAVLPNTEAFF
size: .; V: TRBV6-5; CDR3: CASSMGQGANYGYTF
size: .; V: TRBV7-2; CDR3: CASSLVLAGASSYNEQFF
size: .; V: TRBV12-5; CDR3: CASGSPGEPTEAFF
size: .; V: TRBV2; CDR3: CASSESGRGRDSPLHF
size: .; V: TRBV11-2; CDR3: CASSLGDRVAYEQYF
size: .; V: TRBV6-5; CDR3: CASSWGGSETQYF
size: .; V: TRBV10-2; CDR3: CASSLPAGGLPAHTDTQYF
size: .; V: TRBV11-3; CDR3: CASSPGLAHFLSYEQYF
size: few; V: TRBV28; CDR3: CASRIEENYGYTF
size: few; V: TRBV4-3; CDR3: CASSPGGTDTQYF
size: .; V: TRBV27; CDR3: CASSLGATGGAKRYTF
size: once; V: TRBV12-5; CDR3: CASDAGQGRTGLAGRSYEQYF
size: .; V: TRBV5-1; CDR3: CASSPSAGGRNEQFF
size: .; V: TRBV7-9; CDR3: CASSLGTRGRSGTDTQYF
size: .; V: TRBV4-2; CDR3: CASSQGLVAGGPETQYF
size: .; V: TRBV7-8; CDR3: CASSPRLASEQFF
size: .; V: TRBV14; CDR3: CASSRGRDNGETQYF
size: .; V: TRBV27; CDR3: CASSPHGVSPEQFF
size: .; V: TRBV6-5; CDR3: CASSYRSGSSTDTQYF
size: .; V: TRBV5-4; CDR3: CASSLAGQGRYGYTF
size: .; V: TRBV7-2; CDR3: CASSSRQETQYF
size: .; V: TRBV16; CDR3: CASSPYTGGGQETQYF